This T cell receptor beta chain is drawn from a study of T cell responses to AZD1222 COVID-19 vaccine. Study results and limitations: CD4 TCRs linked to vaccination spanned spike, dominating at 160-218 and 743-854. Researchers took repertoire samples only after the peak T cell response had come.

Concerning this clone itself: Antigen: not known.

Combined were second doses at about 4 or about 12 weeks. Clones were read by immunoSEQ multiplex PCR, and TCRdb kept only the in-frame ones, dropping some. This repertoire shows fewer than 200,000 clones, 87% found once; its top ten account for roughly 0.98%. Specimen: peripheral blood, collected 28 days after the second AZD1222 dose. This clonotype originated in an adult who received the AZD1222 COVID-19 vaccine.

Here the CDR3 reads CASSESSSNQPQHF. In nucleotides, the CDR3 is TGCGCCAGCAGTGAGTCCTCAAGCAATCAGCCCCAGCATTTT. The chain combines TRBV10-2 with TRBJ1-5; D uncertain. Germline V CDR1 and CDR2: WSHSY, SAAADI. The CDR3 is 14 residues long. Trimming took 0 bases from V and 1 from J, leaving 4 bases between them.